This T cell receptor (beta chain) was sequenced for a study of shared clonotypes between healthy human individuals. Study-level points and caveats: Among non-shared clonotypes, generation probabilities were lower than among those shared by all four donors.

The CDR3 has 16 residues. CDR1 is SGHTA and CDR2 is FQGNSA in the germline V gene. With 7 bases removed from V and 5 bases from J, the gap between germline ends came to 21 bases. In the original workflow: There were no quality scores in the junction-only immunoSEQ sequences, so filtering differed. Libraries were prepared by immunoSEQ multiplex PCR; TCRdb keeps only in-frame clonotypes and omits some of them. V and J calls and clone size come straight from that table; D and trimming were deduced from the DNA. The sample contains some 1.5 million clones, approximately 98% of which appear only once. Concerning this clone: Its antigen is as yet unknown.

Division of CD4+ cells produced a CD45RA+ naive subset and a CD45RA-negative memory subset. The V and J genes are TRBV7-2 and TRBJ2-1, with D tentatively TRBD1 or TRBD2 (5 bases each). This sequence was found in a man aged 25 to 40 in good health. Sequencing was carried out using naive CD4+ T cells sorted from blood. The sample's subset: CD45RA+ positively selected. The CDR3 nucleotides are TGTGCCAGCACCCACGCGCCCGGGACGGCTAACAATGAGCAGTTCTTC. Translation: CASTHAPGTANNEQFF.